This T cell receptor beta chain came from a study of cytomegalovirus exposure and HLA in healthy donors. Study context: HLA-typed donors were the source of about 85 million unique TCRs held in an early data release.

The donors gave bone marrow, and they were healthy. Whole-study findings and limits: The study assumed roughly uniform donor sequencing depth for presence/absence analyses. Upon later analysis, HLA-associated TCR beta chains proved more clonally expanded than other, equally common chains.

It was with 60 Vbeta and 13 Jbeta primers that the PCR ran. Sequencing used immunoSEQ multiplex PCR; TCRdb keeps in-frame clones, though not all of them. The data contain about 160,000 clones, around 80% of them singletons. About this clone itself: Its specificity is not known.

Germline lookup yields CDR1 SGHTA and CDR2 FQGNSA. Trimming removed 8 bases from V and 0 bases from J; junction bases left unmatched: 5. The CDR3 spans 15 residues. The source of this sequence is a male donor in good health and CMV-seronegative. Sequencing was done on a sample of PBMCs. The chain is built from TRBV7-2 and TRBJ2-3, with 10 positions matching TRBD2. This CDR3 is CASLLAGPSTDTQYF. In DNA form, the CDR3 reads TGTGCCAGCCTACTAGCGGGACCTAGCACAGATACGCAGTATTTT.